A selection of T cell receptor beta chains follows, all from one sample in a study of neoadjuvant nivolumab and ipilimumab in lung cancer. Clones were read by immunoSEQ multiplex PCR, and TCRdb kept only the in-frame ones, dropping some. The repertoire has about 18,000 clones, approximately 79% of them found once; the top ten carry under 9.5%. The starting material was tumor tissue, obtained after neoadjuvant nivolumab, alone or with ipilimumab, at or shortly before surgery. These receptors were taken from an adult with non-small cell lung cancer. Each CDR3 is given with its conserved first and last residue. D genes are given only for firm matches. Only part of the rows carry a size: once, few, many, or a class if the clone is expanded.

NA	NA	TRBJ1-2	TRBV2	TGTGCCAGCACTCAAGAGACGGTTTATGGCTACACCTTC	CASTQETVYGYTF
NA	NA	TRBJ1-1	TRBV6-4	TGTGCCAGCAGTCCCGGGGGGGCGAGCACTGAAGCTTTCTTT	CASSPGGASTEAFF
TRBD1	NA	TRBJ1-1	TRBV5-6	TGTGCCAGCAGTTCACGGGACAGGGGCAAGGAAGCTTTCTTT	CASSSRDRGKEAFF
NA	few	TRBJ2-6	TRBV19	TGTGCCAGCCGGGACTCTGGGGCCAACGTCCTGACTTTC	CASRDSGANVLTF
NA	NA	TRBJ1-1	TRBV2	TGTGCCAGCACCAGAGTAATGAACACTGAAGCTTTCTTT	CASTRVMNTEAFF
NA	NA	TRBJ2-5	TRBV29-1	TGCAGCGTTGACCAGGGGCCGGAGACCCAGTACTTC	CSVDQGPETQYF
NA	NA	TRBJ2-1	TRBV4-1	TGCGCCAGCAGCCAAGAACAGGGATCCTACAATGAGCAGTTCTTC	CASSQEQGSYNEQFF
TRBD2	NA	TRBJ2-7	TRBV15	TGTGCCACCAGCATAGGACTAGCGGGGGGTTACGAGCAGTACTTC	CATSIGLAGGYEQYF
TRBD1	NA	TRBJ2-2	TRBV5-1	TGCGCCAGCAGTGACAGGGGCACTAACACCGGGGAGCTGTTTTTT	CASSDRGTNTGELFF
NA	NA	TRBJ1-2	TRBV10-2	TGCGCCAGCAGTGAGTCAATGGGGCGCTCCTATGGCTACACCTTC	CASSESMGRSYGYTF
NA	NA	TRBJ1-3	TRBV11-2	TGTGCCAGCAGCTTAGGGTTAGCCATGGCTGGAAACACCATATATTTT	CASSLGLAMAGNTIYF
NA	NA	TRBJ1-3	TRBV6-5	TGTGCCAGCAGTGGGAACTCTGGAAACACCATATATTTT	CASSGNSGNTIYF
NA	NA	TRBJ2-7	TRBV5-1	TGCGCCAGCAGCCCGGATCCGGTTAGGTTAGGGTACGAGCAGTACTTC	CASSPDPVRLGYEQYF
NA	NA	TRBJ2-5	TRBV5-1	TGCGCCAGCAGCTTGGAATCTTTTGTTGCCGGGGGGACCCAGTACTTC	CASSLESFVAGGTQYF
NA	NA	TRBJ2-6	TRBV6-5	TGTGCCAGCAAACCAGCCGGGGCCAACGTCCTGACTTTC	CASKPAGANVLTF
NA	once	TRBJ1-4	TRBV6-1	TGTGCCAGCAGTGAATATGAAAAACTGTTTTTT	CASSEYEKLFF
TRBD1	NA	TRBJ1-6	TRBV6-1	TGTGCCAGCATGAACGACAGGGCCCTCCACTTT	CASMNDRALHF
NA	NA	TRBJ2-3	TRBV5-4	TGTGCCAGCAGCCCATTTTCTAGCACAGATACGCAGTATTTT	CASSPFSSTDTQYF
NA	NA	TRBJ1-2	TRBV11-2	TGTGCCAGCAGCTTAGGGGCCGGGTATGGCTACACCTTC	CASSLGAGYGYTF
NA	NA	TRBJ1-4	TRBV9	TGTGCCAGCAGCGAAGGAAAGGGAACTAATGAAAAACTGTTTTTT	CASSEGKGTNEKLFF
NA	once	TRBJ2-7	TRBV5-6	TGTGCCAGCAGCTTGGGCGGGGGCCGCTCCTACGAGCAGTACTTC	CASSLGGGRSYEQYF
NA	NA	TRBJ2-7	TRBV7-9	TGTGCCAGCAGCTCGTACGGGGGTTCCGAGCAGTACTTC	CASSSYGGSEQYF
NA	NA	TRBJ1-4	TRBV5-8	TGCGCCAGCAGCCAAGGGGGGGGTGCAACTAATGAAAAACTGTTTTTT	CASSQGGGATNEKLFF
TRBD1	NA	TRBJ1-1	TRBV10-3	TGTGCCATGACAGGGGGGCCGGACACTGAAGCTTTCTTT	CAMTGGPDTEAFF
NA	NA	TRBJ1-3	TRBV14	TGTGCCAGCAGCCAAGAGTGGGGGCCGAGAGGAAACACCATATATTTT	CASSQEWGPRGNTIYF
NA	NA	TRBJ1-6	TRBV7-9	TGTGCCAGCAGCGCCGCCGGGGGAAGCTCCTATAATTCACCCCTCCACTTT	CASSAAGGSSYNSPLHF
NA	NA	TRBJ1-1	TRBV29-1	TGCAGCGGCGGGTGGCGTAATGTCATGAACACTGAAGCTTTCTTT	CSGGWRNVMNTEAFF
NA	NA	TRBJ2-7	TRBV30	TGTGCCTGGGACCGGGGGGCTGGCGGGGAGCAGTACTTC	CAWDRGAGGEQYF
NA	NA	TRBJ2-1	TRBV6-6	TGTGCCAGCCAGGTCTCCACCAATGAGCAGTTCTTC	CASQVSTNEQFF
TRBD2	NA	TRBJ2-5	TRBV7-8	TGTGCCAGCAGCTCGTTTTTGGCGGGGGGGCAAGAGACCCAGTACTTC	CASSSFLAGGQETQYF
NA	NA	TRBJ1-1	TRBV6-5	TGTGCCAGCAGTAGACAGATGAACACTGAAGCTTTCTTT	CASSRQMNTEAFF
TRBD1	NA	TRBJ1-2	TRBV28	TGTGCCAGCAGTGAGGGACAGGGGGCTCGTGGCTACACCTTC	CASSEGQGARGYTF
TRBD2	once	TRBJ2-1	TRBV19	TGTGCCAGTAGTCTCGGGACTAGCGGGGGCCGCTCCTACAATGAGCAGTTCTTC	CASSLGTSGGRSYNEQFF
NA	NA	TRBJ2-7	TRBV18	TGTGCCAGCTCACCACCAGCAGGGGGGACCTACGAGCAGTACTTC	CASSPPAGGTYEQYF
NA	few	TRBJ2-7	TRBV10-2	TGCGCCAGTTCGGACGGGGCCGGGGAGCAGTACTTC	CASSDGAGEQYF
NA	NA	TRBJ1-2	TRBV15	TGTGCCACCAGCAGAGATATATCGCCTGGTGGCTACACCTTC	CATSRDISPGGYTF
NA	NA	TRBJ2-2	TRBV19	TGTGCCAGTAGTATTTGGGCTAACACCGGGGAGCTGTTTTTT	CASSIWANTGELFF
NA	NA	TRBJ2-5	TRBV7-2	TGTGCCAGCAGCCCTTTTGACAGGAACCAAGAGACCCAGTACTTC	CASSPFDRNQETQYF
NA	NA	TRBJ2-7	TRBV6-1	TGTGCCAGCAGTTCGGACTGGAAGTACGAGCAGTACTTC	CASSSDWKYEQYF
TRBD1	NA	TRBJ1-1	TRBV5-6	TGTGCCAGCAGCTCAACCGGGACAGCCTATCCTGAAGCTTTCTTT	CASSSTGTAYPEAFF
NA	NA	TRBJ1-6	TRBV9	TGTGCCAGCAGCCCGATCCCGGGCGTTAATTCACCCCTCCACTTT	CASSPIPGVNSPLHF
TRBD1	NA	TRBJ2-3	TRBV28	TGTGCCAGCAGGCCTAGGGGGCAGGCGGACACAGATACGCAGTATTTT	CASRPRGQADTDTQYF